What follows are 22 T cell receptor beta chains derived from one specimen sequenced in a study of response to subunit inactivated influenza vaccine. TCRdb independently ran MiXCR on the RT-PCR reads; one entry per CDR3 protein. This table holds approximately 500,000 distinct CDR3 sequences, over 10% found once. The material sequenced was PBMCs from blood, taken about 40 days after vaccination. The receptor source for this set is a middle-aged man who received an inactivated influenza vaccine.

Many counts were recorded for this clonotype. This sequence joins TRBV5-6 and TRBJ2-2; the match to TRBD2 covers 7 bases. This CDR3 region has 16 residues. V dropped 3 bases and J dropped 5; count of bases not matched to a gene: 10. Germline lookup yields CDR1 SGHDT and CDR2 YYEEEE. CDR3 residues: CASSWEGSLGTGELFF. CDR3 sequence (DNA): TGTGCCAGCAGCTGGGAGGGTAGCCTCGGGACCGGGGAGCTGTTTTTT. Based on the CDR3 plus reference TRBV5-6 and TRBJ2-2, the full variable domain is DAGVTQSPTHLIKTRGQQVTLRCSPKSGHDTVSWYQQALGQGPQFIFQYYEEEERQRGNFPDRFSGHQFPNYSSELNVNALLLGDSALYLCASSWEGSLGTGELFFGEGSRLTVL.

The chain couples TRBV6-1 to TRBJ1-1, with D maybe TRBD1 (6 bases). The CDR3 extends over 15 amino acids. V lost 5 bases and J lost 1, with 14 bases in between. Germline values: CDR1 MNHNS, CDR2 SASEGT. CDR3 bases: TGTGCCAGCAGTCGATCGGACAGCTGGAACACTGAAGCTTTCTTT. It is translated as CASSRSDSWNTEAFF.

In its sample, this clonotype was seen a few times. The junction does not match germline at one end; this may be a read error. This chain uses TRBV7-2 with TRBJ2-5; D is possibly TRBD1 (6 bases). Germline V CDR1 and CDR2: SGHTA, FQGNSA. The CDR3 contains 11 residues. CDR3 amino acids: CASSLVGQPQF. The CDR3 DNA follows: TGTGCCAGCAGCTTAGTCGGACAGCCGCAGTTC.

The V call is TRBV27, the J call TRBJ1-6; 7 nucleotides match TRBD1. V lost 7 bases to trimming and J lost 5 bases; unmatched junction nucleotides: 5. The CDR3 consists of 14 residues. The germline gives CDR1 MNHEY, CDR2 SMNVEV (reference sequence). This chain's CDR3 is CASTKGTDNSPLHF. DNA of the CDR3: TGTGCCAGCACTAAAGGGACAGATAATTCACCCCTCCACTTT.

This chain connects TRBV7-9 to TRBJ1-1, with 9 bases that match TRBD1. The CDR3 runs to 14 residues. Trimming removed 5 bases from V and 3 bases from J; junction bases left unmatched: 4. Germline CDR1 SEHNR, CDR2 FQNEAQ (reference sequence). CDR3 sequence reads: CASSEGQGDTEAFF. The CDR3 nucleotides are TGTGCCAGCAGCGAGGGACAGGGTGACACTGAAGCTTTCTTT.

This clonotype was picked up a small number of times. CDR3 sequence (DNA): TGCAGTGCTAGAGATCTAGCGGGAGGGGGTGAGCAGTTCTTC. As protein: CSARDLAGGGEQFF. The chain couples TRBV20-1 to TRBJ2-1; 12 bases are a match to TRBD2. CDR1 DFQATT and CDR2 SNEGSKA come from the germline V gene (reference sequence). Unmatched junction bases numbered 3, after V lost 0 bases and J lost 9 bases. The CDR3 sequence is 14 residues long.

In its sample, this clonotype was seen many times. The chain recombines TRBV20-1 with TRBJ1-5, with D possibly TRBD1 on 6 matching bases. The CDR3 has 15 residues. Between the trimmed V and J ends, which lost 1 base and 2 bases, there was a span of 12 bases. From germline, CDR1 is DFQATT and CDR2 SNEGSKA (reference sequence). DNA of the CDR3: TGCAGTGCTAGAGCGGACAGCCTCGGCAATCAGCCCCAGCATTTT. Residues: CSARADSLGNQPQHF.

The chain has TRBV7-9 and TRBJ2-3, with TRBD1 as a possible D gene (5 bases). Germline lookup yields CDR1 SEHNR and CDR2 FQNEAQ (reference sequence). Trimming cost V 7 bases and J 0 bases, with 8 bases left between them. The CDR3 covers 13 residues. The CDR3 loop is CASIGQSTDTQYF. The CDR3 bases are TGTGCCAGCATCGGACAAAGCACAGATACGCAGTATTTT.

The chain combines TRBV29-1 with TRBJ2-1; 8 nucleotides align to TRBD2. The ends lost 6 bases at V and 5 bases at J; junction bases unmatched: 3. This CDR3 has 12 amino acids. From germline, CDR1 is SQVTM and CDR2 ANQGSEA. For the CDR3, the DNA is TGCAGCGTACGGACTAGCAACAATGAGCAGTTCTTC. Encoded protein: CSVRTSNNEQFF.

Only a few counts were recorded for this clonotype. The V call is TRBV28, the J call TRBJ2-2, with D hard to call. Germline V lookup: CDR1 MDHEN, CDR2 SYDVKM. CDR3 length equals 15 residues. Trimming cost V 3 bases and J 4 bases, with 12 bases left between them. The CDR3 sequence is CASSFRSIPTGELFF. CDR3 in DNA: TGTGCCAGCAGTTTTAGGTCGATCCCCACCGGGGAGCTGTTTTTT. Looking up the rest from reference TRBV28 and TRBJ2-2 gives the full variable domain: DVKVTQSSRYLVKRTGEKVFLECVQDMDHENMFWYRQDPGLGLRLIYFSYDVKMKEKGDIPEGYSVSREKKERFSLILESASTNQTSMYLCASSFRSIPTGELFFGEGSRLTVL.

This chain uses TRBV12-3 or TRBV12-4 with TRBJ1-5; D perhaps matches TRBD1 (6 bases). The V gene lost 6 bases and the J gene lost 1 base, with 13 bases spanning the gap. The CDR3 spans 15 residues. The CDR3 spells CASRGQGSSNQPQHF. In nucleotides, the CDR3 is TGTGCCAGCAGGGGTCAGGGGAGCAGCAATCAGCCCCAGCATTTT.

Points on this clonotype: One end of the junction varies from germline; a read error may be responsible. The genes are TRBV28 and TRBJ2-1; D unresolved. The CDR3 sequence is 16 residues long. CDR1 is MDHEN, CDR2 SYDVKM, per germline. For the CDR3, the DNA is TGTGCCAGCACCCAGTCTGGCTTAGGATCCTACAATGACCAGTTCTTC. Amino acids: CASTQSGLGSYNDQFF.

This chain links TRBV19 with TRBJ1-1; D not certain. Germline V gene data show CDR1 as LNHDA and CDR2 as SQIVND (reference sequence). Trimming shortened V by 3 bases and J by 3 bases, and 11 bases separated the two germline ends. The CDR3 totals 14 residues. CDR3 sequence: CASSIFTVDTEAFF. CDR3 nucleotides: TGTGCCAGTAGTATCTTCACAGTGGACACTGAAGCTTTCTTT.

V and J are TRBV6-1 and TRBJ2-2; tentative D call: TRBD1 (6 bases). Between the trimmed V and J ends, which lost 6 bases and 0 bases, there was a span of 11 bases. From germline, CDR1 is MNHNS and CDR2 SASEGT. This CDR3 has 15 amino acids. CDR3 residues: CASRDHRANTGELFF. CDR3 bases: TGTGCCAGCAGGGACCACAGGGCGAACACCGGGGAGCTGTTTTTT.

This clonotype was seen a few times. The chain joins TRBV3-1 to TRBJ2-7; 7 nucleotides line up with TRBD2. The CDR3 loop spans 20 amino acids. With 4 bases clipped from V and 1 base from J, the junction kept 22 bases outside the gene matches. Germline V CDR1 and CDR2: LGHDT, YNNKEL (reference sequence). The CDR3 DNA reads TGTGCCAGCAGCCCCTGGAGGCCGGGAGGCCCCTACAATGGTTCCTACGAGCAGTACTTC. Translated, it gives CASSPWRPGGPYNGSYEQYF.

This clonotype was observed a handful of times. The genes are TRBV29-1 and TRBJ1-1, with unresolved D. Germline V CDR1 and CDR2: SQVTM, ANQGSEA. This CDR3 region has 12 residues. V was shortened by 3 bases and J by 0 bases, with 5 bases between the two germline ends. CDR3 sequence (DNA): TGCAGCGTTGACACCCTGAACACTGAAGCTTTCTTT. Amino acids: CSVDTLNTEAFF.

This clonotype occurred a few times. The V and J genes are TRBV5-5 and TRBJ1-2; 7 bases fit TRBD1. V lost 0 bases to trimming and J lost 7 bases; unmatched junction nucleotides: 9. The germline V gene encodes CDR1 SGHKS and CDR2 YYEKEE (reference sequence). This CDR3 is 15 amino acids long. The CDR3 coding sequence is TGTGCCAGCAGCTTGGCCGTGGGACAGATAGGTGGCTACACCTTC. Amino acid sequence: CASSLAVGQIGGYTF.

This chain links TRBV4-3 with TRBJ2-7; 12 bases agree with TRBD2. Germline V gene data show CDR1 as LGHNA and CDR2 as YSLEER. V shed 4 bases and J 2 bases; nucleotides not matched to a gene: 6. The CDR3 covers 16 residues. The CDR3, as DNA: TGCGCCAGCAGCCTGAACCGACTAGCGGGGGCCTACGAGCAGTACTTC. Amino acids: CASSLNRLAGAYEQYF.

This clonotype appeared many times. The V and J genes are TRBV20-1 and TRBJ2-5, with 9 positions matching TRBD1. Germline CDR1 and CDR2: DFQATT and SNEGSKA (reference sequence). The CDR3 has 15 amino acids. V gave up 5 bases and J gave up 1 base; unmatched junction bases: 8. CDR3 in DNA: TGCAGTGCTGCACACAGGGGGCGCATCCAAGAGACCCAGTACTTC. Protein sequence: CSAAHRGRIQETQYF.

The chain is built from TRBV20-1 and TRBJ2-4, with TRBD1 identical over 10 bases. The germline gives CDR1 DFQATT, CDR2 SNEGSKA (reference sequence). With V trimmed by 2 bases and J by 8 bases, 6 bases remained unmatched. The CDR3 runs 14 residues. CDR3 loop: CSARPSDRGDIQYF. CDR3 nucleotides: TGCAGTGCTAGACCCTCGGACAGGGGGGACATTCAGTACTTC.

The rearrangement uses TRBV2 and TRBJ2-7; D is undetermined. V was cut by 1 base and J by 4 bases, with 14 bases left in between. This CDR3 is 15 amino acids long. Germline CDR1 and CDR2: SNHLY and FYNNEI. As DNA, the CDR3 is TGTGCCAGCAGTGAAGGGGCAGCCCCCCATTACGAGCAGTACTTC. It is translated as CASSEGAAPHYEQYF.

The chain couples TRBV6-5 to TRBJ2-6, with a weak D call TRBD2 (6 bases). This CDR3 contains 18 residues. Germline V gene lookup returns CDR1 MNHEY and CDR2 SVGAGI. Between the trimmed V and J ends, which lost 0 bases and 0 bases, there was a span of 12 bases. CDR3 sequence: CASSYSSHGSSGANVLTF. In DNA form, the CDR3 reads TGTGCCAGCAGTTACTCCTCTCACGGGAGCTCTGGGGCCAACGTCCTGACTTTC.